The 19 T cell receptor beta chains presented below share a single source sample, sequenced in a study of technical replicates of blood from several donors. Clones were sequenced by immunoSEQ multiplex PCR, and TCRdb holds only the in-frame ones, with some missing. The sample consists of approximately 90,000 clones, 95% of them appearing once. The specimen sequenced was T cells isolated from PBMCs. These receptors all stem from a human donor in good health.

The chain combines TRBV5-4 with TRBJ1-3, with a weak D call TRBD1 (5 bases). The CDR3 has 14 residues. Trimming removed 5 bases from V and 0 bases from J, with 9 bases in between. The germline CDR1 and CDR2 sequences are SGHNT and YYREEE (reference sequence). CDR3 coding DNA: TGTGCCAGCAGTTCTCAGGGCTCTGGAAACACCATATATTTT. This translates into CASSSQGSGNTIYF.

The V gene is TRBV5-1, the J gene TRBJ2-1; 12 positions agree with TRBD2. This CDR3 has 18 amino acids. V trimming: 0 bases; J trimming: 6 bases; junction bases outside the gene matches: 10. Germline assignment: CDR1 SGHRS and CDR2 YFSETQ. The CDR3, as DNA: TGCGCCAGCAGCTTGGTGGTTCTAGCGGGAGGGCCTCTCAATGAGCAGTTCTTC. Its protein product is CASSLVVLAGGPLNEQFF.

The chain combines TRBV11-1 with TRBJ2-2; possible D gene TRBD2, 5 bases. The V gene lost 1 base and the J gene lost 2 bases, with 17 bases spanning the gap. The CDR3 is 18 residues long. The germline V gene encodes CDR1 SGHAT and CDR2 FQDESV (reference sequence). The CDR3 bases are TGTGCCAGCAGCTTAGGTCGAGCGAGGGCCTTTAACACCGGGGAGCTGTTTTTT. Protein: CASSLGRARAFNTGELFF.

The CDR3 DNA reads TGTGCCAGCAGTTTCCGACTGCACTACGAGCAGTACTTC. Amino acids: CASSFRLHYEQYF. The chain couples TRBV7-9 to TRBJ2-7; D gene unclear. V lost 6 bases and J lost 3, with 12 bases in between. Looked up from germline, CDR1 is SEHNR and CDR2 is FQNEAQ (reference sequence). The CDR3 has 13 amino acids.

The chain couples TRBV9 to TRBJ1-1; possibly TRBD1 for D (6 bases). From germline, CDR1 is SGDLS and CDR2 YYNGEE. The CDR3 runs to 14 residues. V shed 4 bases and J shed 1 base, with 11 bases lying between them. The CDR3: CASSPTTGNTEAFF. The DNA of the CDR3 is TGTGCCAGCAGCCCAACGACAGGGAACACTGAAGCTTTCTTT.

This chain joins TRBV6-1 and TRBJ2-2; the D is unclear. The CDR3 totals 17 residues. The germline V and J ends were trimmed by 3 bases and 0 bases, with 14 bases remaining between them. The V gene's germline CDR1 is MNHNS and CDR2 SASEGT. CDR3 amino acids: CASSDHVATSNTGELFF. The CDR3 DNA reads as TGTGCCAGCAGTGACCATGTGGCAACATCGAACACCGGGGAGCTGTTTTTT.

V usage is TRBV7-9 and J usage is TRBJ1-1, with 7 bases fitting TRBD1. The junction had 6 bases not matched to a gene; V was cut back by 8 bases and J by 0 bases. The CDR3 length is 14 residues. Per germline, CDR1 SEHNR and CDR2 FQNEAQ (reference sequence). CDR3 nucleotide sequence: TGTGCCAGCGGACAGGTGGGGGTGAACACTGAAGCTTTCTTT. It specifies CASGQVGVNTEAFF. The full variable domain, with the rest looked up from reference TRBV7-9 and TRBJ1-1, is DTGVSQNPRHKITKRGQNVTFRCDPISEHNRLYWYRQTLGQGPEFLTYFQNEAQLEKSRLLSDRFSAERPKGSFSTLEIQRTEQGDSAMYLCASGQVGVNTEAFFGQGTRLTVV.

This chain joins TRBV11-2 and TRBJ1-2, with TRBD1 identical over 10 bases. Germline V CDR1 and CDR2: SGHAT, FQNNGV. V was clipped by 2 bases and J by 7 bases; unmatched bases: 16. CDR3 size: 18 residues. CDR3 protein: CASSLIRDRGPTRGGYTF. The CDR3 DNA is TGTGCCAGCAGCTTAATCCGGGACAGGGGCCCCACAAGGGGTGGCTACACCTTC.

The chain joins TRBV5-4 to TRBJ1-2; no definite D call. This CDR3 has 12 amino acids. Between the trimmed V and J ends, which lost 0 bases and 13 bases, there was a span of 13 bases. Germline-derived CDR1 and CDR2 are SGHNT and YYREEE (reference sequence). The CDR3 here is CASSLAASRGTF. The CDR3 DNA sequence: TGTGCCAGCAGCTTGGCTGCCTCCCGGGGCACCTTC.

The rearrangement joins TRBV5-1 to TRBJ1-4; D remains ambiguous. Trimming removed 4 bases from V and 8 bases from J, with 9 bases in between. The germline CDR1 and CDR2 sequences are SGHRS and YFSETQ. This CDR3 has 12 residues. CDR3: CASSPNREKLFF. CDR3 nucleotide sequence: TGCGCCAGCAGCCCAAATCGGGAAAAACTGTTTTTT.

This sequence joins TRBV5-1 and TRBJ1-1; 7 positions match TRBD1. Trimming at V came to 0 bases and at J to 2 bases, leaving 4 bases not matched to a gene. Germline CDR1 reads SGHRS; CDR2 reads YFSETQ. This CDR3 spans 15 amino acids. CDR3 in amino acids: CASSLEGQLNTEAFF. The CDR3 coding sequence is TGCGCCAGCAGCTTGGAGGGACAGCTTAACACTGAAGCTTTCTTT.

V gene TRBV28 combines with J gene TRBJ2-5; TRBD2 matches at 10 bases. CDR3 length: 15 amino acids. Looked up from germline, CDR1 is MDHEN and CDR2 is SYDVKM. Germline trimming cut 6 bases from V and 2 bases from J; bases unmatched to any gene: 6. The CDR3 coding sequence is TGTGCCAGCAGGCCTAGCGGGGGAAATCAAGAGACCCAGTACTTC. Encoded protein: CASRPSGGNQETQYF. Together with reference TRBV28 and TRBJ2-5, the CDR3 gives the full variable domain: DVKVTQSSRYLVKRTGEKVFLECVQDMDHENMFWYRQDPGLGLRLIYFSYDVKMKEKGDIPEGYSVSREKKERFSLILESASTNQTSMYLCASRPSGGNQETQYFGPGTRLLVL.

The rearrangement links TRBV19 to TRBJ2-7; tentatively, D is TRBD2 (6 bases). The CDR3 loop spans 15 amino acids. Germline-derived CDR1 and CDR2 are LNHDA and SQIVND (reference sequence). Between the trimmed V and J ends, which lost 6 bases and 2 bases, there was a span of 17 bases. As DNA, the CDR3 is TGTGCCAGTAGGGCGGGGACGGGGGAAACCTACGAGCAGTACTTC. Its translation is CASRAGTGETYEQYF.

The chain employs TRBV21-1 and TRBJ2-7; the D call TRBD2 from the table was never checked on the DNA. TRBV21-1 is a pseudogene segment. This CDR3 region has 15 residues. CDR3 coding DNA: TGTGCCAGCAGCATTCGGACTAGAACATCCTACGAGCAGTACTTC. It specifies CASSIRTRTSYEQYF.

The chain employs TRBV5-1 and TRBJ1-2, with D unresolved. Trimming pared 0 bases from V and 5 bases from J, leaving 14 bases between. The CDR3 runs to 15 residues. Germline CDR1 and CDR2: SGHRS and YFSETQ. Here the CDR3 DNA reads TGCGCCAGCAGCTTGGATGGGTCAGGCCTATATGGCTACACCTTC. Amino acids: CASSLDGSGLYGYTF.

The chain employs TRBV9 and TRBJ1-5, with TRBD1 matching 7 bases. In germline, CDR1 is SGDLS, CDR2 YYNGEE. This CDR3 has 15 amino acids. V shed 4 bases, J shed 3 bases, and the junction held 7 bases outside the gene matches. CDR3 bases: TGTGCCAGCAGCTCCACTACAGGGGACAATCAGCCCCAGCATTTT. Its translation: CASSSTTGDNQPQHF.

The rearrangement links TRBV15 to TRBJ1-1; D is perhaps TRBD1 (5 bases). Germline V gene data show CDR1 as LNHNV and CDR2 as YYDKDF (reference sequence). Trimming removed 9 bases from V and 5 bases from J, with 16 bases in between. The CDR3 is made up of 13 amino acids. The CDR3 bases are TGTGCCACACGGGGGGAAGGGTTGACTGAAGCTTTCTTT. Translating gives CATRGEGLTEAFF.

Details on this clone: At one end the junction does not follow the germline gene, possibly because of a read error. This rearrangement joins TRBV2 to TRBJ2-7, with D possibly matching TRBD1 (5 bases). The CDR3 has 12 residues. Germline CDR1 SNHLY, CDR2 FYNNEI. CDR3 loop: CASREETGLLYF. In DNA, the CDR3 is TGTGCCAGCAGAGAAGAAACAGGTCTTCTGTACTTC.

J is TRBJ1-5 and V is TRBV19, with TRBD1 matching 9 bases. The CDR3 is made up of 16 amino acids. J was trimmed by 0 bases and V by 6 bases; bases with no gene match: 6. Germline V lookup: CDR1 LNHDA, CDR2 SQIVND (reference sequence). The CDR3 region has the DNA TGTGCCAGTAGGGGGACAGGGTTTTATAGCAATCAGCCCCAGCATTTT. This encodes CASRGTGFYSNQPQHF.